Described below is a single T cell receptor (beta chain) sequence and its context. Germline assignment: CDR1 SNHLY and CDR2 FYNNEI. Losses at the gene ends were 6 bases for V and 1 base for J; bases not matched to a gene: 3. The CDR3 is made up of 16 amino acids. The sample belongs to a study of regulatory T cells in long-lasting Graves disease. Background on the study: Newly diagnosed Graves' patients had taken antithyroid drugs under 3 months.

Described time point: newly diagnosed GD, antithyroid drugs for less than 3 months. PBMC RNA served as the TCR library source. Sequencing libraries for TCR beta were prepared with iRepertoire HTBI primers and Arm-PCR of CDR3 regions. TCRdb re-derived calls from the multiplex PCR reads in MiXCR, one entry per CDR3 protein. The sample has 550,000 to 600,000 distinct CDR3 sequences, about 16% seen once. The same data also contributed to another study, on T cells in Graves' hyperthyroidism and ophthalmopathy. That source reports: Blood also showed most of the thyroid clonotypes that were expanded above 0.001. Ophthalmopathy cases were set apart from stable hyperthyroidism by a 13 V-J model. Ophthalmopathy was model-predicted a median about 6 months pre-onset.

The chain carries TRBV2 and TRBJ2-3; 14 nucleotides agree with TRBD2. This sequence originates from a man in his late teens or twenties with Graves disease. The sample was peripheral blood mononuclear cells (PBMCs), taken at new diagnosis, from a patient treated with antithyroid drugs. The CDR3 DNA is TGTGCCAGCAGAGGACTAGCGGGAGGAGGCACAGATACGCAGTATTTT. As protein: CASRGLAGGGTDTQYF.